This TCR beta chain was profiled in a study of blood T cell repertoires in COVID-19. Assay used: immunoSEQ multiplex PCR; TCRdb lists only in-frame clones, some missing. Among about 78,000 clones listed, over 75% were seen once. The CDR3 contains 15 residues. V was cut by 0 bases and J by 5 bases, with 11 bases left in between. CDR1 and CDR2 from the germline V gene are SGDLS and YYNGEE. The TCR originated in a woman over 75 with acute or convalescent COVID-19. Sequencing was performed on peripheral blood. This sequence joins TRBV9 and TRBJ1-4; tentatively, D is TRBD1 (5 bases). In DNA form, the CDR3 reads TGTGCCAGCAGCGTAGCGGTGGGGGGGAATGAAAAACTGTTTTTT. Translated: CASSVAVGGNEKLFF.